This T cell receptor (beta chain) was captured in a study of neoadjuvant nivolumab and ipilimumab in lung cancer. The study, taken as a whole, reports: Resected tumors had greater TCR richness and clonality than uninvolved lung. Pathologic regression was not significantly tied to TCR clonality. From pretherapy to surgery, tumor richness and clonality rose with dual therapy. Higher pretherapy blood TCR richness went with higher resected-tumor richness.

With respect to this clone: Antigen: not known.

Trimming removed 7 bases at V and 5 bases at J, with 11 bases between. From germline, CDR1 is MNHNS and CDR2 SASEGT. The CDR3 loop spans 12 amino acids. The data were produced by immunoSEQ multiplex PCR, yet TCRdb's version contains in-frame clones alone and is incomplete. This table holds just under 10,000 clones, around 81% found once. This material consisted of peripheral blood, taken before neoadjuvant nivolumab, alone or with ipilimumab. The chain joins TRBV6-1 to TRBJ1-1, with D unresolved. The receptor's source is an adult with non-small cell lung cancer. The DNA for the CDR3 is TGTGCCAGCATCCTGGTGGGGACTGAAGCTTTCTTT. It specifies CASILVGTEAFF.